This paragraph reports one T cell receptor beta chain. Its antigen is unidentified. Method: immunoSEQ multiplex PCR; TCRdb's copy keeps in-frame clones and lacks some. The data contain 130,000 or so clones, 90% to 95% of them singletons. This sample is drawn from a study of T cell responses to AZD1222 COVID-19 vaccine. General observations from the study: White British ancestry dominated among donors, who included more females, and clonal diversity was possibly underestimated. Repertoires were sampled only after the peak T cell response.

Germline V gives CDR1 MDHEN, CDR2 SYDVKM. V was clipped by 8 bases and J by 9 bases, with 14 bases between them. The CDR3 runs to 11 residues. This receptor was obtained from an adult in good health. The genes are TRBV28 and TRBJ2-7, with D perhaps TRBD2 (5 bases). The sequenced sample was peripheral blood, obtained on day 0 of AZD1222 vaccination. The CDR3 loop is CASSPGVWQYF. The CDR3 bases are TGTGCCAGCTCTCCCGGGGTATGGCAGTACTTC.